This TCR beta chain was obtained from a study of beta chain features in type 1 diabetes. This clone has a handful of counts. Its antigen is not known. The CDR3 is 13 amino acids. Between the trimmed V and J ends, which lost 3 bases and 2 bases, there was a span of 7 bases. The germline CDR1 and CDR2 sequences are MDHEN and SYDVKM. The sequenced template was cDNA made from the entire isolated RNA. Profiling relied on immunoSEQ multiplex PCR, and the TCRdb table lists in-frame clones only, not all of them. The sample has 310,000 or so clones, approximately 9.9% seen once. In total, each donor contributed a single heparinised blood draw that averaged about 120 mL. CD45RO/CCR7/CD25/CD127/CD95/CD27 sorting isolated CD4+ naive, central memory, regulatory and stem cell-like memory cells. Findings and caveats of the study: Type 1 diabetes patients had TCRB CDR3s that were shorter (moderately but significantly so) in all four CD4+ subsets. Possible PCR preference for shorter templates applied equally to patients and controls. The study found fewer insertions and more deletions at VDJ junctions in type 1 diabetes patients.

The gene calls are TRBV28 and TRBJ1-2; unclear D gene. The source material was central memory CD4+ T cells from blood. This TCR derives from a young man with type 1 diabetes. In DNA form, the CDR3 reads TGTGCCAGCAGTTTGGGATGGAACTATGGCTACACCTTC. Protein product: CASSLGWNYGYTF.